Listed below are T cell receptor beta chains from one sample, sequenced in a study of T cell changes during pregnancy in multiple sclerosis. This table comes from immunoSEQ multiplex PCR, and its TCRdb copy is limited to in-frame clones, with some not included. The sample holds just over 80,000 clones, more than 90% seen once. This sample comprised peripheral blood, obtained in the second trimester of pregnancy. These receptor sequences come from a female donor with multiple sclerosis, enrolled in a pregnancy study. The CDR3 runs from the conserved cysteine through the conserved F or W. Fields, in order: V gene, J gene, CDR3 protein.

>TRBV19|TRBJ1-1
CASSDGAAALNTEAFF
>TRBV23-1|TRBJ2-4
CASSLRGLAVAKNIQYF
>TRBV6-5|TRBJ1-2
CASSYPSQGGYGYTF
>TRBV10-1|TRBJ2-7
CASSEGGTTYEQYF
>TRBV2|TRBJ1-4
CASSSQGFNEKLFF
>TRBV28|TRBJ1-4
CASSLFPQGPNEKLFF
>TRBV11-1|TRBJ2-1
CASSLIGTSNEQFF
>TRBV2|TRBJ1-1
CASSDGTSGVNTEAFF
>TRBV9|TRBJ2-3
CASSADRGTDTQYF
>TRBV7-9|TRBJ1-5
CASSSILGSSNQPQHF
>TRBV9|TRBJ2-3
CASSVAPEADTQYF
>TRBV7-9|TRBJ2-5
CASSYRWTSGWETQYF
>TRBV15|TRBJ2-1
CATSRGGYNEQFF
>TRBV19|TRBJ1-2
CASSLRTGVNYGYTF
>TRBV10-3|TRBJ2-5
CATSGRWETQYF
>TRBV27|TRBJ2-6
CASSPKPGQVLSYSGANVLTF
>TRBV7-8|TRBJ1-5
CASSLGGRGLTNQPQHF
>TRBV6-5|TRBJ1-2
CASSNSPGDYGYTF
>TRBV4-1|TRBJ1-1
CASSLVGTGMNTEAFF
>TRBV14|TRBJ2-5
CASSLQPRGRSETQYF
>TRBV11-1|TRBJ2-3
CASSSRDRGSHTQYF
>TRBV6-1|TRBJ1-3
CASRAQTGSRNTIYF
>TRBV19|TRBJ1-2
CASSLLGTVTPHGYTF
>TRBV2|TRBJ1-5
CASRALATEVQPQHF
>TRBV7-9|TRBJ2-7
CASSPPQGASYEQYF
>TRBV28|TRBJ1-1
CASSLFGDSEEAFF
>TRBV5-4|TRBJ2-3
CASSLGGGPGADTQYF
>TRBV7-2|TRBJ1-1
CASSLLGLGRTEAFF
>TRBV18|TRBJ1-5
CASSQQGSQPQHF
>TRBV6-1|TRBJ2-1
CASKIGQAYNEQFF
>TRBV10-2|TRBJ1-3
CASSVPLGQNDEGNTIYF
>TRBV18|TRBJ2-1
CASSKRESSEQFF
>TRBV5-1|TRBJ1-1
CASSPATGSLNTEAFF
>TRBV6-1|TRBJ1-2
CASRDSILYGYTF
>TRBV4-1|TRBJ1-5
CASSHLKEGGQPQHF
>TRBV9|TRBJ2-5
CASSVGISGGRETQYF
>TRBV6-5|TRBJ2-7
CASSYPFHRSSYEQYF
>TRBV5-1|TRBJ1-1
CASSLEQNTEAFF
>TRBV20-1|TRBJ2-1
CSASSGNEQFF
>TRBV9|TRBJ2-2
CASSERTGELFF
>TRBV30|TRBJ1-2
CAWNPTVSYGYTF
>TRBV7-2|TRBJ2-3
CASSATGRRADTQYF
>TRBV27|TRBJ2-7
CASSFNRVEEQYF
>TRBV30|TRBJ1-5
CAWSVGGSNQPQHF
>TRBV4-2|TRBJ2-2
CASSQDTGLAVNTGELFF
>TRBV27|TRBJ1-1
CASSPQGFMNTEAFF
>TRBV2|TRBJ2-2
CASSPRRTGMNTGELFF
>TRBV19|TRBJ2-2
CASSLQGRHYTNTGELFF
>TRBV28|TRBJ1-4
CASSHRDRPEKLFF
>TRBV5-6|TRBJ2-2
CASSVTGSGELFF
>TRBV4-1|TRBJ2-5
CASSQEGLAGGPGETQYF
>TRBV7-2|TRBJ2-5
CASSPRGASGIMKTQYF
>TRBV2|TRBJ2-7
CASSEGGVGLHEQYF